The present T cell receptor beta chain was sequenced within a study of blood T cell repertoires in COVID-19. Turning to the study itself: In each case, the material was cDNA or gDNA derived from T cells, B-cell-depleted T cells, or PBMCs.

The protocol was immunoSEQ multiplex PCR, while the TCRdb copy is restricted to in-frame clones and leaves out a portion. The table shows roughly 200,000 clones, with around nine tenths occurring only once. V was cut by 3 bases and J by 2 bases, with 14 bases left in between. The CDR3 length is 15 residues. CDR1 GTSNPN and CDR2 SVGIG come from the germline V gene (reference sequence). This sequence was found in a man aged 18 to 29 with active or convalescent COVID-19. The rearrangement links TRBV30 to TRBJ1-3, with a weak D call TRBD1 (6 bases). Source material: peripheral blood. Written as DNA, the CDR3 is TGTGCCTGGAGCCCCGGGACAATCGCTGGAAACACCATATATTTT. Protein product: CAWSPGTIAGNTIYF.